This section outlines one T cell receptor beta chain sequence together with its context. Germline CDR1 reads LNHDA; CDR2 reads SQIVND (reference sequence). V lost 3 bases and J lost 0, with 11 bases in between. The length of the CDR3 is 15 residues. Using immunoSEQ multiplex PCR, the repertoire was profiled, and TCRdb retains in-frame clones only, with some absent. The sample holds 76,000 or so clones, roughly 90% seen once. The data are from a study of control samples from healthy donors and cancer patients. Source material: PBMCs. The source is a woman aged 45-59 years with colorectal cancer. The rearrangement links TRBV19 to TRBJ1-1, with TRBD1 as a possible D gene (5 bases). The CDR3 nucleotides read TGTGCCAGTAGTATCTCGAGGGGACTGAACACTGAAGCTTTCTTT. It codes for CASSISRGLNTEAFF.